The entry that follows covers one T cell receptor beta chain sequence. Its antigen is unidentified. Method: immunoSEQ multiplex PCR; TCRdb's copy keeps in-frame clones and lacks some. The data contain about 52,000 clones, roughly 87% of them singletons. The source of the sample is a study of T cell responses to AZD1222 COVID-19 vaccine. CDR3 size: 14 residues. Germline assignment: CDR1 SGHNT and CDR2 YYREEE (reference sequence). With V trimmed by 0 bases and J by 5 bases, 4 bases remained unmatched. The study, taken as a whole, reports: The study sampled repertoires only after the peak T cell response. At baseline, just six or seven AZD1222 recipients tested seropositive. Spike as a whole was targeted by vaccine-associated CD4 TCRs, dominant at 160-218 and 743-854.

Pooling of second doses given at about 4 or about 12 weeks was done. The chain is built from TRBV5-4 and TRBJ1-2; 7 nucleotides agree with TRBD1. The clonotype was recovered from an adult who received the AZD1222 COVID-19 vaccine. The sequencing here drew on peripheral blood, taken 28 days after the second AZD1222 dose. DNA for the CDR3: TGTGCCAGCAGCTTGGCGGGACAGATGTATGGCTACACCTTC. Its translation is CASSLAGQMYGYTF. The full variable domain, its missing parts supplied by reference TRBV5-4 and TRBJ1-2, is ETGVTQSPTHLIKTRGQQVTLRCSSQSGHNTVSWYQQALGQGPQFIFQYYREEENGRGNFPPRFSGLQFPNYSSELNVNALELDDSALYLCASSLAGQMYGYTFGSGTRLTVV.